Presented here are 9 T cell receptor beta chains from one specimen sequenced in a study of T cell responses to AZD1222 COVID-19 vaccine. The method was immunoSEQ multiplex PCR; TCRdb's version includes in-frame clones alone and lacks a portion of them. The sample records about 73,000 clones, about 91% being singletons. Sequenced material: peripheral blood, taken on day 0 of AZD1222 vaccination. These receptors originate from an adult in good health.

This clone was observed a handful of times. CDR3 loop: CASGRAGGEETQYF. In DNA form, the CDR3 reads TGTGCCAGCGGACGAGCAGGGGGCGAGGAGACCCAGTACTTC. This chain connects TRBV7-9 to TRBJ2-5; 8 bases align to TRBD1. Trimming took 8 bases from V and 5 from J; bases not matched to a gene: 10. Germline assignment: CDR1 SEHNR and CDR2 FQNEAQ (reference sequence). This CDR3 spans 14 amino acids.

This chain connects TRBV6-2 or TRBV6-3 to TRBJ2-6, with 9 bases lining up with TRBD2. With V trimmed by 2 bases and J by 0 bases, 5 bases remained unmatched. Germline loops: CDR1 MNHEY, CDR2 SVGEGT. The CDR3 covers 18 residues. The CDR3 DNA reads TGTGCCAGCAGTTACGATAGCGGGGGCCTCTCTGGGGCCAACGTCCTGACTTTC. It translates to CASSYDSGGLSGANVLTF.

The rearrangement links TRBV27 to TRBJ2-7; 7 bases match TRBD1. J gave up 5 bases and V 6 bases, and 4 bases lay outside the gene matches. The germline V gene encodes CDR1 MNHEY and CDR2 SMNVEV (reference sequence). This CDR3 is 12 amino acids long. CDR3 in amino acids: CASSPDRDEQYF. The CDR3 DNA follows: TGTGCCAGCAGCCCCGACAGGGACGAGCAGTACTTC.

This clone occurred once. The rearrangement joins TRBV2 to TRBJ2-2; no firm D call. Germline V gene sequence: CDR1 SNHLY, CDR2 FYNNEI. V lost 4 bases and J 3 bases, leaving 18 bases between the germline ends. The CDR3 sequence is 17 residues long. CDR3 coding DNA: TGTGCCAGCAGTGGCCTCATCGAGTATCGGGACACCGGGGAGCTGTTTTTT. Residues: CASSGLIEYRDTGELFF.

The V call is TRBV3-1 (or the pseudogene TRBV3-2), the J call TRBJ1-5; 7 bases fit TRBD1. There are 15 residues in the CDR3. The trim removed 10 bases at V and 2 bases at J, leaving 11 bases unmatched. Germline V lookup: CDR1 LGHDT, CDR2 YNNKEL (reference sequence). Here the CDR3 reads CANYDRDCGNQPQHF. The CDR3 DNA reads as TGTGCCAACTACGACAGGGATTGTGGCAATCAGCCCCAGCATTTT.

V and J are TRBV28 and TRBJ2-7, with 9 bases fitting TRBD2. V gave up 7 bases and J gave up 3 bases; unmatched junction bases: 4. Germline V gene lookup returns CDR1 MDHEN and CDR2 SYDVKM. The CDR3 is made up of 13 amino acids. CDR3 loop: CASTSTSGYEQYF. As DNA, the CDR3 is TGTGCCAGCACCTCGACTAGCGGCTACGAGCAGTACTTC.

CDR3 nucleotides: TGTGCCAGCAGGGGGACAGGGGATGGCTACACCTTC. This encodes CASRGTGDGYTF. This chain uses TRBV2 with TRBJ1-2, with 10 bases fitting TRBD1. The CDR3 length is 12 residues. Trimming cost V 6 bases and J 6 bases; bases outside gene matches: 1. Germline V lookup: CDR1 SNHLY, CDR2 FYNNEI.

This chain connects TRBV5-6 to TRBJ2-2, with D tentatively TRBD1 (6 bases). Between the trimmed V and J ends, which lost 2 bases and 4 bases, there was a span of 9 bases. CDR1 is SGHDT, CDR2 YYEEEE, per germline. This CDR3 is built from 14 residues. CDR3 nucleotides: TGTGCCAGCAGCTTAAGGGGGTTCACCGGGGAGCTGTTTTTT. Its translation is CASSLRGFTGELFF.

V usage is TRBV30 and J usage is TRBJ2-7; D ambiguous. Looked up from germline, CDR1 is GTSNPN and CDR2 is SVGIG (reference sequence). Trimming removed 5 bases from V and 12 bases from J, with 17 bases in between. This CDR3 is built from 11 residues. As DNA, the CDR3 is TGTGCCTGGGACCGACGAGCCTTTGGGTACTTC. It translates to CAWDRRAFGYF.